This T cell receptor beta chain is from a study of cytomegalovirus exposure and HLA in healthy donors. Notes on the study in general: Some TCR beta chains (around 180 of them) were listed as cytomegalovirus-associated. Among the CMV-associated chains, a few were confirmed in vitro as specific for CMV antigens.

These donors were members of the approximately 110-subject validation cohort, a group separate from the roughly 670-subject first cohort. To note about this clone: The target antigen is unknown.

Sequenced by immunoSEQ multiplex PCR; TCRdb stores in-frame clones only, minus some. The data hold about 160,000 clones, with approximately 87% observed a single time. V was shortened by 8 bases and J by 2 bases, with 13 bases between the two germline ends. CDR1 and CDR2 (germline): MNHNS, SASEGT. The CDR3 extends over 13 amino acids. V gene TRBV6-1 combines with J gene TRBJ2-7; tentative D call: TRBD2 (6 bases). The sequenced material came from PBMCs. This TCR was sampled from a woman in her 30s in good health and CMV-seronegative. The CDR3 nucleotides read TGTGCCAGCGATGGAGGGTTGACCTACGAGCAGTACTTC. It yields the protein CASDGGLTYEQYF.